This record covers a single TCR beta chain. The data belong to a study of T cell changes during pregnancy in multiple sclerosis. Clones were read by immunoSEQ multiplex PCR, and TCRdb kept only the in-frame ones, dropping some. The profile shows tens of thousands of clones, about 90% of them singletons. This CDR3 is 14 amino acids long. J gave up 0 bases and V 5 bases, and 4 bases lay outside the gene matches. CDR1 and CDR2 from the germline V gene are MNHEY and SVGAGI. The receptor was isolated from a female donor in good health, enrolled as a control in a pregnancy study. The sample in question was peripheral blood, obtained after pregnancy. The gene calls are TRBV6-5 and TRBJ2-7; 7 bases align to TRBD2. For the CDR3, the DNA is TGTGCCAGCAGTAGCGGGGTTTACTCCTACGAGCAGTACTTC. This codes for CASSSGVYSYEQYF.